The rows below give T cell receptor beta chains drawn from one sample of a study of early T cells in non-severe SARS-CoV-2 infection. Each CDR3 protein is one row after TCRdb ran MiXCR on the 5' RACE reads. The sample gives tens of thousands of distinct CDR3 sequences, around 14% of which show up once; 5.2% is in the top ten. Specimen: whole blood. These receptors all come from an adult who was a healthcare worker with PCR-confirmed SARS-CoV-2 infection or an uninfected control (not recorded which). The CDR3 runs from the conserved cysteine through the conserved F or W. Each record gives: D gene, V gene, J gene, clone size, CDR3 protein, CDR3 DNA. A D gene is named only where the DNA matches it firmly. Not all rows give a size; the values are once, few, many and, for expanded clones, a class.

D gene: -; V gene: TRBV5-1; J gene: TRBJ2-2; clone size: many; CDR3 protein: CASSKDSTGELFF; CDR3 DNA: TGCGCCAGCAGCAAGGACAGCACCGGGGAGCTGTTTTTT
D gene: TRBD2; V gene: TRBV23-1; J gene: TRBJ2-7; clone size: many; CDR3 protein: CASSLEGNGERGQYF; CDR3 DNA: TGCGCCAGCAGTCTTGAAGGGAACGGCGAGCGGGGGCAGTACTTC
D gene: -; V gene: TRBV29-1; J gene: TRBJ1-1; clone size: -; CDR3 protein: CSVVGGNSEAFF; CDR3 DNA: TGCAGCGTTGTAGGTGGTAATAGTGAAGCTTTCTTT
D gene: TRBD1; V gene: TRBV12-3/TRBV12-4; J gene: TRBJ2-5; clone size: many; CDR3 protein: CASSPSGQVETQYF; CDR3 DNA: TGTGCCAGCAGCCCCTCAGGACAGGTGGAGACCCAGTACTTC
D gene: -; V gene: TRBV10-3; J gene: TRBJ2-5; clone size: few; CDR3 protein: CAISESRGGTQETQYF; CDR3 DNA: TGTGCCATCAGTGAGTCGAGAGGGGGGACCCAAGAGACCCAGTACTTC
D gene: TRBD2; V gene: TRBV29-1; J gene: TRBJ2-1; clone size: few; CDR3 protein: CSAVWSGRGNEQFF; CDR3 DNA: TGCAGCGCTGTATGGAGCGGGAGAGGCAATGAGCAGTTCTTC
D gene: -; V gene: TRBV5-1; J gene: TRBJ2-3; clone size: many; CDR3 protein: CASSLEVGSTDTQYF; CDR3 DNA: TGCGCCAGCAGCTTGGAAGTGGGTTCCACAGATACGCAGTATTTT
D gene: -; V gene: TRBV9; J gene: TRBJ2-7; clone size: -; CDR3 protein: CASSPPFAYEQYF; CDR3 DNA: TGTGCCAGCAGCCCGCCCTTTGCCTACGAGCAGTACTTC
D gene: TRBD2; V gene: TRBV7-2; J gene: TRBJ2-6; clone size: -; CDR3 protein: CASSLRLAGRISGANVLTF; CDR3 DNA: TGTGCCAGCAGCTTACGTTTAGCGGGCCGCATCTCTGGGGCCAACGTCCTGACTTTC
D gene: -; V gene: TRBV7-2; J gene: TRBJ1-2; clone size: few; CDR3 protein: CASSSLWGSGYTF; CDR3 DNA: TGTGCCAGCAGCTCGCTTTGGGGGAGTGGCTACACCTTC